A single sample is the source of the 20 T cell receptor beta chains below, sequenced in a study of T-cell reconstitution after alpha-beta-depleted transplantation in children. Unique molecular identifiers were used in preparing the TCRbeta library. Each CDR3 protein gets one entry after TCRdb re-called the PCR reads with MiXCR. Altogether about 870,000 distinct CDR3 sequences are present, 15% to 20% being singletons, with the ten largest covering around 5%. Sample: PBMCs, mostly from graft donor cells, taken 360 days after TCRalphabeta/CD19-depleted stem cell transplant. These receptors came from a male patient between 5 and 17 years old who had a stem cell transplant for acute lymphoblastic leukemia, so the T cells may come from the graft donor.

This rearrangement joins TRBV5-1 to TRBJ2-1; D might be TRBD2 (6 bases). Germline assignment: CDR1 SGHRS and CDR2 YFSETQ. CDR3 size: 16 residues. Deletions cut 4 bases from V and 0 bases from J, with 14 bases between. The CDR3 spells CASSLSSVFSYNEQFF. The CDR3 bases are TGCGCCAGCAGCCTGTCTAGCGTTTTCTCCTACAATGAGCAGTTCTTC.

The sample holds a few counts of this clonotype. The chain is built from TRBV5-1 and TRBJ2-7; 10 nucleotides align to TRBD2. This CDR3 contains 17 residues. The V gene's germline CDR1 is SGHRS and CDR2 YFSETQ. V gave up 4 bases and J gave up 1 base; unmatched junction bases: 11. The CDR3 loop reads CASSPSAGTSVSYEQYF. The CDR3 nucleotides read TGCGCCAGCAGCCCGTCTGCCGGGACTAGCGTTTCCTACGAGCAGTACTTC.

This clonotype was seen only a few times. The CDR3 DNA is TGCGCCAGCAGCATCGGTCTAGCGGGAGTGCAAGAGACCCAGTACTTC. Protein product: CASSIGLAGVQETQYF. V usage is TRBV5-1 and J usage is TRBJ2-5; the match to TRBD2 covers 10 bases. The trim removed 4 bases at V and 2 bases at J, leaving 8 bases unmatched. Germline CDR1 SGHRS, CDR2 YFSETQ. The CDR3 loop spans 16 amino acids.

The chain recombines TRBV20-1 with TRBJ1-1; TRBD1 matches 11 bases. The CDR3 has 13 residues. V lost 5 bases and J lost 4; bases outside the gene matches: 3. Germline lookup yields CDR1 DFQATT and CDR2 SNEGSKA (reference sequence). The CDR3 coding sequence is TGCAGTGCTGGCGGGACAGGGGGCACTGAAGCTTTCTTT. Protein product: CSAGGTGGTEAFF.

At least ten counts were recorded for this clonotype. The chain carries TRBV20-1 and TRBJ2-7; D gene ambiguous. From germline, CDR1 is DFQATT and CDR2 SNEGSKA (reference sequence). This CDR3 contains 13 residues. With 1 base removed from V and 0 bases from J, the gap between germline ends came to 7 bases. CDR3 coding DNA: TGCAGTGCTAGAGTTGGTAGCTCCTACGAGCAGTACTTC. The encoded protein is CSARVGSSYEQYF.

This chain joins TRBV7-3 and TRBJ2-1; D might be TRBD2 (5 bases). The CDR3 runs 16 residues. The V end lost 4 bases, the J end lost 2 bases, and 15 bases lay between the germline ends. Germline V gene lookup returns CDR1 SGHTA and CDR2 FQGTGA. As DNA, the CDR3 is TGTGCCAGCAGCTCCGGGGAACTAGGGCCCTACAATGAGCAGTTCTTC. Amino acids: CASSSGELGPYNEQFF.

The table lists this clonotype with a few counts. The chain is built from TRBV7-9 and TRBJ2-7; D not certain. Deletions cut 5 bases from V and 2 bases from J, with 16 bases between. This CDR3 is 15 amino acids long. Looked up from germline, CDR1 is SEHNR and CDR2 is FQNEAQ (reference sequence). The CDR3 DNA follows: TGTGCCAGCAGCCCCCCCCTACTCGGACCCTACGAGCAGTACTTC. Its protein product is CASSPPLLGPYEQYF.

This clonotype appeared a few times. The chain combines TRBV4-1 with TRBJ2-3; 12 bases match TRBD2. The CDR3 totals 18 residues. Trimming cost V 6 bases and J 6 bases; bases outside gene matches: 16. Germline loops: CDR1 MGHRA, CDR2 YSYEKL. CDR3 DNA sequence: TGCGCCAGCAGTCGGGGGAGTTTACTAGCGGGAGGATCGGATACGCAGTATTTT. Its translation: CASSRGSLLAGGSDTQYF.

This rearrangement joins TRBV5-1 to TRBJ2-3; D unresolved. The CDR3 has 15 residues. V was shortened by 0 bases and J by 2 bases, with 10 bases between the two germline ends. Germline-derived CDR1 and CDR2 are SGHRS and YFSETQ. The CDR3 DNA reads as TGCGCCAGCAGCTTGGTTGGGCAGTTCACAGATACGCAGTATTTT. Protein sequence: CASSLVGQFTDTQYF. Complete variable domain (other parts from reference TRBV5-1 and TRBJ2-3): KAGVTQTPRYLIKTRGQQVTLSCSPISGHRSVSWYQQTPGQGLQFLFEYFSETQRNKGNFPGRFSGRQFSNSRSEMNVSTLELGDSALYLCASSLVGQFTDTQYFGPGTRLTVL.

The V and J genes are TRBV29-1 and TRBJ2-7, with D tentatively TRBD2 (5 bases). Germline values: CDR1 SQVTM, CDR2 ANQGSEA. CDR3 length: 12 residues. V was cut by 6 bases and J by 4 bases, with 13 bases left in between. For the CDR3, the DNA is TGCAGCGTGAAATTAGGACTTTACGAGCAGTACTTC. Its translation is CSVKLGLYEQYF.

Written as DNA, the CDR3 is TGTGCCAGCAGCCTTACAACCCTAGGCACAGATACGCAGTATTTT. Protein: CASSLTTLGTDTQYF. The chain recombines TRBV12-3 or TRBV12-4 with TRBJ2-3; D gene ambiguous. The CDR3 is made up of 15 amino acids. V gave up 6 bases and J gave up 1 base, with 14 bases separating them.

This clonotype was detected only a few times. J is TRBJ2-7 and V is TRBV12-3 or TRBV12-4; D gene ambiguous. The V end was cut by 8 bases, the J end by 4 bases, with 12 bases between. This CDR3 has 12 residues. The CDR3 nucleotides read TGTGCCAGCGGGCTAGTTTATTACGAGCAGTACTTC. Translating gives CASGLVYYEQYF.

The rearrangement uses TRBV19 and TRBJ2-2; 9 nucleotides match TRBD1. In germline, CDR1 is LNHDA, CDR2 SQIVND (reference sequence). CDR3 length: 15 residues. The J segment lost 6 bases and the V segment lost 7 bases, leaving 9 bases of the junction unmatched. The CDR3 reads CASTYRDRDAGELFF. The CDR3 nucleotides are TGTGCCAGTACCTATAGGGACAGGGATGCCGGGGAGCTGTTTTTT.

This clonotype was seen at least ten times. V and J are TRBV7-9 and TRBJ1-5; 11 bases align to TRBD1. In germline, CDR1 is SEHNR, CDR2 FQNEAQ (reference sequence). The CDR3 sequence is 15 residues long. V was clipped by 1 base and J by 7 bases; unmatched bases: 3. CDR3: CASSLGTGGGQPQHF. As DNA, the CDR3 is TGTGCCAGCAGCTTAGGGACAGGGGGCGGGCAGCCCCAGCATTTT.

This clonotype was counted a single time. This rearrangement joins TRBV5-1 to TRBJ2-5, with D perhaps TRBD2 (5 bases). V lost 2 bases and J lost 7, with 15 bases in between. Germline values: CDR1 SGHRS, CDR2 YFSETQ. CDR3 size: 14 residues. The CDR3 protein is CASSLDPPGWTQYF. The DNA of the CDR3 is TGCGCCAGCAGCTTAGACCCGCCGGGGTGGACCCAGTACTTC.

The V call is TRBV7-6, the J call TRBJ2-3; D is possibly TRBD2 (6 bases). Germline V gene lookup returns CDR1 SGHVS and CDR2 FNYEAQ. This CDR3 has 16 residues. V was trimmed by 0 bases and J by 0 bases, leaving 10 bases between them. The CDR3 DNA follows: TGTGCCAGCAGCTTAGCGGAGGGTATAAGCACAGATACGCAGTATTTT. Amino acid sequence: CASSLAEGISTDTQYF.

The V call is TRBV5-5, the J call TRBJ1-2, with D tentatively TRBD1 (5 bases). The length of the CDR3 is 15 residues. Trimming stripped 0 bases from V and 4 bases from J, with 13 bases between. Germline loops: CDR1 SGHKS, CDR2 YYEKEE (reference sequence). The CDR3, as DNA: TGTGCCAGCAGCTTGGTATGGGGCGATAGCTATGGCTACACCTTC. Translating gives CASSLVWGDSYGYTF.

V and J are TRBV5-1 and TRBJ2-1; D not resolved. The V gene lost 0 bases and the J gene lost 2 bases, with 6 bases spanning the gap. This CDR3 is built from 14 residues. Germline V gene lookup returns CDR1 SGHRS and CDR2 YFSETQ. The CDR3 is CASSLADTYNEQFF. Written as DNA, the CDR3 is TGCGCCAGCAGCTTGGCAGACACCTACAATGAGCAGTTCTTC.

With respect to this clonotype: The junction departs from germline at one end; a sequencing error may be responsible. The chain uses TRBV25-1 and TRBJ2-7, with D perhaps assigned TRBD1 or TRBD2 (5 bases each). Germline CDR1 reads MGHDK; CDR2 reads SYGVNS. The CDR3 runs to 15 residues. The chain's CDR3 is CASSEYGGLSYERYF. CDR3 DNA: TGTGCCAGCAGTGAATATGGGGGTCTCTCCTACGAGCGGTACTTC.

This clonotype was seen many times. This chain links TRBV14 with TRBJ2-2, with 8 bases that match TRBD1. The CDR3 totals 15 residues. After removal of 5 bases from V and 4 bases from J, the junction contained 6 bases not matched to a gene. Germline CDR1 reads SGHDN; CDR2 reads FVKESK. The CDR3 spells CASSSHTGGTGELFF. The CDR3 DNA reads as TGTGCCAGCAGCTCCCACACAGGGGGCACCGGGGAGCTGTTTTTT.